This TCR beta chain came from a study of cytomegalovirus exposure and HLA in healthy donors. Germline values: CDR1 SEHNR, CDR2 FQNEAQ (reference sequence). Trimming removed 8 bases at V and 1 base at J, with 9 bases between. The CDR3 has 13 residues. The PCR ran on 60 Vbeta and 13 Jbeta primers. In the source study's methods: In a later analysis, approximately 80 million unique TCR beta chains included roughly 11 million shared by two or more donors. Using immunoSEQ multiplex PCR, the repertoire was profiled, and TCRdb retains in-frame clones only, with some absent. V, J and clone size are those of that table, while D and trimming were read from the DNA. The repertoire has roughly 73,000 clones, less than 85% of them found once; the top ten carry 2% to 2.5%. Overall study results and limits: Per a prior analysis, the majority of TCR beta V segments were productive roughly 87% or roughly 30% of the time.

With regard to this clone: Its target is unknown.

This sequence was found in a woman aged 45-60 years in good health and CMV-seronegative. The rearrangement uses TRBV7-9 and TRBJ1-3; D not resolved. Sequenced: PBMCs. DNA for the CDR3: TGTGCCAGCGGGAGCCTGTCTGGAAACACCATATATTTT. This translates into CASGSLSGNTIYF. The full variable domain, rest sourced from reference TRBV7-9 and TRBJ1-3, is DTGVSQNPRHKITKRGQNVTFRCDPISEHNRLYWYRQTLGQGPEFLTYFQNEAQLEKSRLLSDRFSAERPKGSFSTLEIQRTEQGDSAMYLCASGSLSGNTIYFGEGSWLTVV.